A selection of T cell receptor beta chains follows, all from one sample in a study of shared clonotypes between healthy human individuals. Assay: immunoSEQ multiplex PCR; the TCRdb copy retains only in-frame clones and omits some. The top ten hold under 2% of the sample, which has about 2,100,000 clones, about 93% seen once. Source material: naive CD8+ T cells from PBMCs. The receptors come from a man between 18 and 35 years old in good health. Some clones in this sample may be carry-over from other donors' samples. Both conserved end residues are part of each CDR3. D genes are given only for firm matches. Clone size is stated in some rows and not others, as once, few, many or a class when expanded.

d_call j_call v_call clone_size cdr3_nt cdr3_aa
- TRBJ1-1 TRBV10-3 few TGTGCCATCAGTGAGGAATATACTGAAGCTTTCTTT CAISEEYTEAFF
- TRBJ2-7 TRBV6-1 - TGTGCCAGCAGTGTGACAGGACTGGGAGCCTACGAGCAGTACTTC CASSVTGLGAYEQYF
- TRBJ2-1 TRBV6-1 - TGTGCCAGCAGCGTAAAAGTGCAGTTCTTC CASSVKVQFF
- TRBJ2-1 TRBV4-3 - TGCGCCAGCAGCCGAATACGATCAGGTGGCCCGGGGAATGAGCAGTTCTTC CASSRIRSGGPGNEQFF
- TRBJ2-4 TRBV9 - TGTGCCAGCAGTCCTGGGGCCAAAAACATTCAGTACTTC CASSPGAKNIQYF
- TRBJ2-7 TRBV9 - TGTGCCAGCAGCGCGACCTACGGCGAGCAGTACTTC CASSATYGEQYF
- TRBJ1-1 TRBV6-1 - TGTGCCAGCAGTGAAGGGGCAGGGAAAGCTTTCTTT CASSEGAGKAFF
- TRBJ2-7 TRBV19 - TGTGCCAGTAGTCATCAGGGGCCTTACTACGAGCAGTACTTC CASSHQGPYYEQYF
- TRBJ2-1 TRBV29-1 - TGCAGCGTTGAAGATCGGAATGAGCAGTTCTTC CSVEDRNEQFF
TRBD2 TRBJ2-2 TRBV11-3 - TGTGCCAGCAGCCCAAATTCAGCGGGATCCACATCGGCCGGGGAGCTGTTTTTT CASSPNSAGSTSAGELFF
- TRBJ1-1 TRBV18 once TGTGCCAGCTCTCTGTTGGGGCTTTATGAAGCTTTCTTT CASSLLGLYEAFF